This T cell receptor (beta chain) is drawn from a study of glioma-infiltrating T cells. TCR alpha and beta CDR3 regions were amplified from RNA using iRepertoire nested multiplex PCR. Each CDR3 protein is one row after TCRdb ran MiXCR on the multiplex PCR reads. This sample has about 380,000 distinct CDR3 sequences, with more than 35% found just once. This clonotype showed up just a few times. Germline V lookup: CDR1 LGHNA, CDR2 YNFKEQ. The CDR3 spans 12 residues. Unmatched junction bases numbered 4, after V lost 4 bases and J lost 7 bases. Sequenced: glioma tissue, nonneoplastic brain tissue, or PBMCs (not recorded which). This sequence originates from a human donor with low-grade glioma or glioblastoma, undergoing nonglioma brain surgery, or in good health (not recorded which). The chain joins TRBV4-2 to TRBJ2-7; 7 bases fit TRBD2. The CDR3 nucleotides are TGTGCCAGCAGCCCGGGGGGTGGGGAGCAGTACTTC. This codes for CASSPGGGEQYF.